A selection of T cell receptor beta chains follows, all from one sample in a study of response to subunit inactivated influenza vaccine. Each CDR3 protein is one row after TCRdb ran MiXCR on the RT-PCR reads. This table has some 500,000 distinct CDR3 sequences, about 25% appearing once. The sample consisted of CD4+ T cells sorted from PBMCs, taken more than 4 days after vaccination. The receptors here all came from a man in his fifties who received an inactivated influenza vaccine. Both conserved end residues are part of each CDR3. Fields, in order: V gene, CDR3 length, J gene, D gene, clone size, CDR3 protein, CDR3 DNA. A D gene is named only where the DNA matches it firmly. Clone size, where shown, is once, few, many, or a class for clones that have expanded.

>TRBV30|12|TRBJ1-2|.|few
CAWSDGGYAYTF
TGTGCCTGGAGTGACGGGGGTTACGCCTACACCTTC
>TRBV7-2|15|TRBJ2-1|TRBD2|.
CASSPSGGYYNEQFF
TGTGCCAGCAGCCCAAGCGGGGGTTACTACAATGAGCAGTTCTTC
>TRBV5-6|15|TRBJ2-3|.|.
CASSPRPDRTDTQYF
TGTGCCAGCAGCCCCCGACCGGACAGAACAGATACGCAGTATTTT
>TRBV20-1|15|TRBJ2-7|TRBD2|few
CSAAPRTSGQYEQYF
TGCAGTGCTGCCCCTCGGACTAGCGGGCAGTACGAGCAGTACTTC
>TRBV4-3|15|TRBJ2-3|TRBD2|.
CASRQTSGTTDTQYF
TGCGCCAGCAGGCAAACTAGCGGTACAACAGATACGCAGTATTTT
>TRBV12-3/TRBV12-4|13|TRBJ1-4|TRBD1|.
CASRMTGGEKLFF
TGTGCCAGCAGGATGACAGGGGGAGAAAAACTGTTTTTT
>TRBV20-1|14|TRBJ1-1|TRBD1|few
CSANTGTGLGRAFF
TGCAGTGCTAACACCGGGACAGGGCTTGGGCGAGCTTTCTTT
>TRBV4-3|18|TRBJ2-3|.|few
CASSQDLRGPYATDTQYF
TGCGCCAGCAGCCAAGATCTCCGGGGGCCGTATGCCACAGATACGCAGTATTTT
>TRBV5-1|14|TRBJ1-5|.|few
CASSLGSKDQPQHF
TGCGCCAGCAGCTTGGGTAGTAAAGATCAGCCCCAGCATTTT
>TRBV7-3|13|TRBJ1-2|.|.
CASSSGTNYGYTF
TGTGCCAGCAGCTCTGGGACTAACTATGGCTACACCTTC
>TRBV12-3/TRBV12-4|13|TRBJ2-3|.|many
CASSPTGTDTQYF
TGTGCCAGCAGTCCTACCGGGACAGATACGCAGTATTTT
>TRBV10-3|15|TRBJ2-3|TRBD2|few
CAISESPGGQDTQYF
TGTGCCATCAGTGAGTCGCCGGGGGGGCAAGATACGCAGTATTTT
>TRBV10-3|12|TRBJ2-3|.|few
CAIAAGTDTQYF
TGTGCCATCGCGGCAGGCACAGATACGCAGTATTTT
>TRBV6-2/TRBV6-3|14|TRBJ1-2|TRBD1|few
CASSHPQGFGGYTF
TGTGCCAGCAGTCACCCACAGGGGTTCGGCGGCTACACCTTC
>TRBV20-1|16|TRBJ2-3|TRBD2|.
CSARPPSGRSTDTQYF
TGCAGTGCTAGACCCCCTAGCGGCCGATCGACAGATACGCAGTATTTT
>TRBV12-3/TRBV12-4|14|TRBJ1-5|.|.
CASRGGVGNQPQHF
TGTGCCAGCCGGGGTGGGGTGGGGAATCAGCCCCAGCATTTT
>TRBV20-1|15|TRBJ2-3|.|.
CSAPGRPGVPDTQYF
TGCAGTGCCCCCGGACGGCCTGGGGTCCCAGATACGCAGTATTTT
>TRBV7-9|13|TRBJ1-2|.|.
CASSLARVVGYTF
TGTGCCAGCAGCTTAGCGCGAGTTGTGGGCTACACCTTC
>TRBV5-1|16|TRBJ1-3|.|.
CASSLAGMGSGNTIYF
TGCGCCAGCAGCTTGGCCGGCATGGGTTCTGGAAACACCATATATTTT
>TRBV7-9|15|TRBJ2-7|TRBD1|.
CASSLGETGIDEQYF
TGTGCCAGCAGCTTAGGGGAGACAGGGATCGACGAGCAGTACTTC
>TRBV6-1|13|TRBJ2-5|.|many
CASTGRGKETQYF
TGTGCCAGCACGGGCAGGGGCAAAGAGACCCAGTACTTC
>TRBV5-1|13|TRBJ2-3|.|.
CASSPLRVDTQYF
TGCGCCAGCAGCCCCCTCAGGGTGGATACGCAGTATTTT
>TRBV6-1|14|TRBJ2-3|TRBD2|.
CASRRLAVTDTQYF
TGTGCCAGCAGGCGACTAGCGGTTACAGATACGCAGTATTTT
>TRBV20-1|14|TRBJ2-5|.|.
CSARDLRQRETQYF
TGCAGTGCTAGAGATCTCCGACAGCGAGAGACCCAGTACTTC
>TRBV24-1|14|TRBJ1-2|.|.
CATSDSQGNYGYTF
TGTGCCACCAGTGATTCGCAAGGAAACTATGGCTACACCTTC
>TRBV24-1|16|TRBJ2-5|TRBD2|.
CATSDHFGLAEETQYF
TGTGCCACCAGTGACCACTTCGGACTAGCGGAAGAGACCCAGTACTTC
>TRBV5-5|15|TRBJ2-7|TRBD1|many
CASSLAGGASYEQYF
TGTGCCAGCAGCTTAGCAGGGGGCGCGAGCTACGAGCAGTACTTC
>TRBV10-3|15|TRBJ1-2|TRBD1|.
CAISELTGTNYGYTF
TGTGCCATCAGTGAGCTGACAGGGACTAACTATGGCTACACCTTC
>TRBV15|16|TRBJ2-3|.|.
CDTSRDRGGGTDTQYF
TGTGACACCAGCAGAGATCGGGGCGGCGGCACAGATACGCAGTATTTT
>TRBV19|13|TRBJ2-7|.|once
CASSMTRYHEQYF
TGTGCCAGTAGTATGACTAGATACCACGAGCAGTACTTC
>TRBV20-1|16|TRBJ2-2|TRBD2|few
CSASSGGRSGTGELFF
TGCAGTGCTTCTAGCGGGGGGAGGTCGGGAACCGGGGAGCTGTTTTTT
>TRBV28|13|TRBJ1-1|.|.
CASSLARVGEAFF
TGTGCCAGCAGTTTGGCACGTGTGGGTGAAGCTTTCTTT
>TRBV5-6|14|TRBJ2-5|.|few
CASSAWTNQETQYF
TGTGCCAGCAGCGCATGGACTAACCAAGAGACCCAGTACTTC
>TRBV14|14|TRBJ1-1|.|.
CASSHTGIRTEAFF
TGTGCCAGCAGCCACACAGGGATCAGGACTGAAGCTTTCTTT
>TRBV4-3|15|TRBJ1-5|.|.
CASSQEWGANQPQHF
TGCGCCAGCAGCCAAGAGTGGGGGGCCAATCAGCCCCAGCATTTT
>TRBV2|13|TRBJ2-7|.|.
CASNAQVTYEQYF
TGTGCCAGCAACGCACAGGTTACCTACGAGCAGTACTTC
>TRBV6-1|13|TRBJ2-7|.|once
CASSQDTYYEQYF
TGTGCCAGCAGTCAGGACACCTACTACGAGCAGTACTTC